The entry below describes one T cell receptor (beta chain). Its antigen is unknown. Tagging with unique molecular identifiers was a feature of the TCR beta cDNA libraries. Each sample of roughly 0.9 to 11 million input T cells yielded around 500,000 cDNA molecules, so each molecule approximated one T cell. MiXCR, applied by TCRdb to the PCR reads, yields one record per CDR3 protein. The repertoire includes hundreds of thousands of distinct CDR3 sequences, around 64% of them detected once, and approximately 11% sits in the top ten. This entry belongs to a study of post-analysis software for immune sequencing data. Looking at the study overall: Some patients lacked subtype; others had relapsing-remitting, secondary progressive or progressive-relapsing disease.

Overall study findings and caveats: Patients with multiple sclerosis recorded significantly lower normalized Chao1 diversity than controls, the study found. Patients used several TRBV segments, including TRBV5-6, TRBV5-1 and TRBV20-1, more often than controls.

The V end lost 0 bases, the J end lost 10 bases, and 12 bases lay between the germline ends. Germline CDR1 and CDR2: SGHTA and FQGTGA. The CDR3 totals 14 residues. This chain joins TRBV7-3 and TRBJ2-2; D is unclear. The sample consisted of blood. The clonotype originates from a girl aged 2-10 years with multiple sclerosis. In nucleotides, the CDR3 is TGTGCCAGCAGCTTAACTAGCAGTCATGAGGAGCTGTTTTTT. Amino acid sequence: CASSLTSSHEELFF.